This TCR beta chain emerged from a study of OX40 agonist ivuxolimab in advanced cancers. Generated by immunoSEQ multiplex PCR, the TCRdb table keeps only in-frame clones and is missing some. The sample yields about 61,000 clones, roughly 90% seen once. Germline V gene sequence: CDR1 LNHNV, CDR2 YYDKDF (reference sequence). The trim removed 1 base at V and 4 bases at J, leaving 8 bases unmatched. This CDR3 contains 17 residues. The sequencing used CD4+ or CD8+ T cells sorted from blood, collected in a trial of the OX40 agonist ivuxolimab. The source of this sequence is an adult with an advanced solid tumor such as melanoma, head and neck, liver or kidney cancer. The chain links TRBV15 to TRBJ2-2; 8 nucleotides align to TRBD2. The CDR3 sequence is CATSRVGGGGPTGELFF. CDR3 bases: TGTGCCACCAGCAGAGTGGGCGGCGGGGGGCCCACCGGGGAGCTGTTTTTT.